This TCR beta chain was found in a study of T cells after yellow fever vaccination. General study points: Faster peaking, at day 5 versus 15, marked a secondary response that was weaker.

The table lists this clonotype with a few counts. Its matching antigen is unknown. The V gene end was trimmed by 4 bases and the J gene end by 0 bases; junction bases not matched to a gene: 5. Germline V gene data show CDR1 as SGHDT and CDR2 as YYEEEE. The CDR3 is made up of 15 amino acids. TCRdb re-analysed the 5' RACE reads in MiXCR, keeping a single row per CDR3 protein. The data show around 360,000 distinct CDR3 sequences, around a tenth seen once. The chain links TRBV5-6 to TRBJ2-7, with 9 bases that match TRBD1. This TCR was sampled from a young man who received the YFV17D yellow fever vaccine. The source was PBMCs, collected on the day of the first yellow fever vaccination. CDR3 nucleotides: TGTGCCAGCAGCCTCGGGACAGGGAGCTCCTACGAGCAGTACGTC. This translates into CASSLGTGSSYEQYV.